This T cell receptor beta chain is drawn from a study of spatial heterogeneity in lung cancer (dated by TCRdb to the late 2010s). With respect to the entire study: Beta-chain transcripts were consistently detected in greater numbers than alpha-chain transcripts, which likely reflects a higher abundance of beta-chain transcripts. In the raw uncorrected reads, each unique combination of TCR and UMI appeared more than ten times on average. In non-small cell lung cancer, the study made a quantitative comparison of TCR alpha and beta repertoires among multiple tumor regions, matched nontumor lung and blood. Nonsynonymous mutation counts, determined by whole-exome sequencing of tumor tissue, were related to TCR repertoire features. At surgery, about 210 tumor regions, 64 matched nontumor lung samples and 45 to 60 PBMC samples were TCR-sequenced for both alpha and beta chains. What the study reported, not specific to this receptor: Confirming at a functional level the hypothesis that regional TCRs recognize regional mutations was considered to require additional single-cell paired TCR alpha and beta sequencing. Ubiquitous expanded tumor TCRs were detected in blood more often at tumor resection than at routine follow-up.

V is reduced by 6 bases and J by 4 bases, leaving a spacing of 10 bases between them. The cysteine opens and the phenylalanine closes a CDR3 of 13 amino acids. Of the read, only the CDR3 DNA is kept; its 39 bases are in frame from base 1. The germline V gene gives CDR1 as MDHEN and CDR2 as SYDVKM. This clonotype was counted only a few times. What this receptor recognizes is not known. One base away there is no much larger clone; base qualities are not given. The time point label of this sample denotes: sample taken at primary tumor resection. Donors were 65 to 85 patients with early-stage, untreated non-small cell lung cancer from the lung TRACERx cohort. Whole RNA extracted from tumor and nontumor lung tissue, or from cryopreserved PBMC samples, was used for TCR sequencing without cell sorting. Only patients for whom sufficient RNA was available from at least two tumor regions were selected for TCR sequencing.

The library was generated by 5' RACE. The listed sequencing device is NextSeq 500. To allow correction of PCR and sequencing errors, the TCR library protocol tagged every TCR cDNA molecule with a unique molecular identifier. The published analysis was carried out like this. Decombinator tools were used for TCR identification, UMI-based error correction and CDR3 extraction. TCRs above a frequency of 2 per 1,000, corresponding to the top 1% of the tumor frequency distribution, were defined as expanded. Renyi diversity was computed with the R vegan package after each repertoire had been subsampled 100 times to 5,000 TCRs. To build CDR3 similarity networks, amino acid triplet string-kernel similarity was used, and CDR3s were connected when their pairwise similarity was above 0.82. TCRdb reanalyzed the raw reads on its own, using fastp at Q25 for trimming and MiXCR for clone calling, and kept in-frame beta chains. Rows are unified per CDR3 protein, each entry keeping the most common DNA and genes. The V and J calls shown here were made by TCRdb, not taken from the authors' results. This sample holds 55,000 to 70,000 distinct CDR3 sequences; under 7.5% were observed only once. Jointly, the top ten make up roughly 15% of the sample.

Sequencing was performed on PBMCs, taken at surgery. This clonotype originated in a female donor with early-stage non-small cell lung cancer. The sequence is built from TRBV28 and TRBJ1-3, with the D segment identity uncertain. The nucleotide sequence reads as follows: TGTGCCAGCAGATACACGGGGGGAAACACCATATATTTT. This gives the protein CASRYTGGNTIYF. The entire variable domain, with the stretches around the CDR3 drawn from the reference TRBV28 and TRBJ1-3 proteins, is DVKVTQSSRYLVKRTGEKVFLECVQDMDHENMFWYRQDPGLGLRLIYFSYDVKMKEKGDIPEGYSVSREKKERFSLILESASTNQTSMYLCASRYTGGNTIYFGEGSWLTVV.